This T cell receptor (beta chain) was obtained from a study of Ad26.COV2.S vaccination and SARS-CoV-2 variants. General study results and limits: While placebo recipients had lower spike-specific TCR breadth, vaccine recipients had more.

The V end lost 4 bases, the J end lost 0 bases, and 18 bases lay between the germline ends. Germline V gene sequence: CDR1 LGHDT, CDR2 YNNKEL (reference sequence). The CDR3 extends over 17 amino acids. Concerning this clone itself: The antigen is undetermined.

Libraries were prepared by immunoSEQ multiplex PCR; TCRdb keeps only in-frame clonotypes and omits some of them. In the table there are around 140,000 clones, just over 85% of which are singletons. The sequence was collected from a human donor who had recovered from COVID-19. The material sequenced was peripheral blood, taken after recovery from COVID-19. J is TRBJ1-2 and V is TRBV3-1 (or the pseudogene TRBV3-2), with D maybe TRBD1 (5 bases). CDR3 in DNA: TGTGCCAGCAGCCCAGCACCAGGGACGGGCCCTAACTATGGCTACACCTTC. This encodes CASSPAPGTGPNYGYTF.